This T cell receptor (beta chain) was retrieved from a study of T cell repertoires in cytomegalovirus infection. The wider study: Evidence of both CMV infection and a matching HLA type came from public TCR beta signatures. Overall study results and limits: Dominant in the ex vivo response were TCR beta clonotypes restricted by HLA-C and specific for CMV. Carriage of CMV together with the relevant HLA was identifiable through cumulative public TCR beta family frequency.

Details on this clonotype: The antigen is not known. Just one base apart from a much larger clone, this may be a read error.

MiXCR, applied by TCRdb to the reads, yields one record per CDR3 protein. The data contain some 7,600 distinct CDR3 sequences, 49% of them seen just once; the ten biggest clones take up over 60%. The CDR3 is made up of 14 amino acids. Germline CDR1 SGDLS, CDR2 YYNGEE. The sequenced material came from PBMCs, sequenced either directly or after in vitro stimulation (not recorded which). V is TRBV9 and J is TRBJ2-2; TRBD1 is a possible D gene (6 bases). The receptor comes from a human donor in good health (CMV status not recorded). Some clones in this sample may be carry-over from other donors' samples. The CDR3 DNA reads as TGTTCCAGCAGCGCAGGGGATTCAACCGGGGAGCTGTTTTTT. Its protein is CSSSAGDSTGELFF.